The entry below gives a single TCR beta chain sequence along with its context. The source of the sample is a study of blood T cell repertoires in COVID-19. Overall study: Samples taken during acute and convalescent COVID-19 were collected in the United States, Italy and Spain. Sample material is recorded as cDNA or gDNA derived from T cells, B-cell-depleted T cells, or PBMCs.

The CDR3 has 15 residues. Unmatched junction bases numbered 5, after V lost 6 bases and J lost 2 bases. Germline V gene sequence: CDR1 KGHSH, CDR2 LQKENI. Original handling: Estimated nucleated cell counts came from reference gene primer amplification. TCRdb keeps only in-frame clones here, not all; method: immunoSEQ multiplex PCR. V and J calls and clone size are given by that table; D and trimming were obtained from the DNA. The table includes 50,000 to 70,000 clones, roughly 86% detected once. Material for sequencing was peripheral blood. This sequence joins TRBV18 and TRBJ1-4, with 8 bases fitting TRBD1. This TCR came from a man aged 55 to 70 with active or convalescent COVID-19. CDR3 loop: CASSQGAQTNEKLFF. In DNA form, the CDR3 reads TGTGCCAGCTCCCAGGGGGCGCAGACTAATGAAAAACTGTTTTTT.